Here is one T cell receptor beta chain with its context. Its antigen is still unknown. These data belong to a study of blood T cells in healthy people across ages. Study findings and constraints: Roughly linearly, TCR beta diversity per million T cells fell as age increased.

The study drew donors from healthy Caucasian individuals in Russia aged about 6 to 90. A second about 7 to 11 cycle PCR used barcoded and J-beta primers. The template-switch adaptor was a 5' adaptor with 12 random nucleotides. It tagged each cDNA molecule. Paired-end reads containing CDR3 totaled no fewer than 2.5 million for each sample. One entry per CDR3 protein results from TCRdb running MiXCR on the 5' RACE reads. Altogether hundreds of thousands of distinct CDR3 sequences are present, 49% being singletons, with the ten largest covering about 32%. V was trimmed by 6 bases and J by 3 bases, leaving 18 bases between them. The CDR3 totals 15 residues. Per germline, CDR1 SGHAT and CDR2 FQNNGV.

Sequenced: blood. This TCR was recovered from a woman aged 60-70 years in good health. This chain connects TRBV11-2 to TRBJ2-7; tentatively, D is TRBD1 (6 bases). This CDR3 is CASRTVGTPYYEQYF. CDR3 nucleotides: TGTGCCAGCAGAACCGTGGGGACACCCTACTACGAGCAGTACTTC.